This passage covers 9 T cell receptor beta chains from one sample sequenced in a study of blood T cell repertoires in COVID-19. Clones were read by immunoSEQ multiplex PCR, and TCRdb kept only the in-frame ones, dropping some. The sample yields around 300,000 clones, 80% to 95% seen once. Sample: PBMCs or T cells enriched from blood (not recorded which). The origin of the receptors is a woman younger than 45 who had recovered from COVID-19.

There are a few counts of this clone. The rearrangement links TRBV18 to TRBJ1-1; TRBD1 is a possible D gene (6 bases). The germline V and J ends were trimmed by 0 bases and 4 bases, with 12 bases remaining between them. The germline V gene encodes CDR1 KGHSH and CDR2 LQKENI. The CDR3 covers 15 residues. CDR3 loop: CASSPPLIGGTEAFF. CDR3 sequence (DNA): TGTGCCAGCTCACCACCGCTCATAGGGGGCACTGAAGCTTTCTTT.

V usage is TRBV29-1 and J usage is TRBJ2-5, with D possibly TRBD2 on 5 matching bases. Per germline, CDR1 SQVTM and CDR2 ANQGSEA. The CDR3 spans 12 residues. Trimming removed 4 bases from V and 5 bases from J, with 11 bases in between. CDR3 protein: CSVGTQEETQYF. CDR3 sequence (DNA): TGCAGCGTTGGGACTCAAGAGGAGACCCAGTACTTC.

This clone was picked up one time. The gene calls are TRBV12-3 or TRBV12-4 and TRBJ2-7, with 7 bases matching TRBD1. The CDR3 has 13 residues. V was pared by 5 bases and J by 4 bases, with 5 bases of the junction left unmatched. The CDR3, as DNA: TGTGCCAGCAGTCGGACAGGAAAGTACGAGCAGTACTTC. Translating it yields CASSRTGKYEQYF.

The chain is built from TRBV7-9 and TRBJ1-2, with 7 bases lining up with TRBD1. CDR3 length equals 16 residues. Germline CDR1 and CDR2: SEHNR and FQNEAQ (reference sequence). Trimming took 5 bases from V and 1 from J; bases not matched to a gene: 10. This CDR3 reads CASSPEGGQINYGYTF. In DNA form, the CDR3 reads TGTGCCAGCAGCCCAGAGGGGGGACAGATTAACTATGGCTACACCTTC.

J is TRBJ2-3 and V is TRBV20-1, with D unresolved. CDR3 length equals 14 residues. The V gene's germline CDR1 is DFQATT and CDR2 SNEGSKA (reference sequence). Between the trimmed V and J ends, which lost 3 bases and 0 bases, there was a span of 10 bases. The CDR3 reads CSASALTSTDTQYF. In nucleotides, the CDR3 is TGCAGTGCTAGTGCCCTGACTAGCACAGATACGCAGTATTTT.

The rearrangement links TRBV28 to TRBJ1-2; TRBD1 is a possible D gene (6 bases). V shed 2 bases and J shed 7 bases, with 14 bases lying between them. The CDR3 spans 14 residues. Germline values: CDR1 MDHEN, CDR2 SYDVKM. The CDR3 DNA is TGTGCCAGCAGTTTAATCGGGGGGCTCCCTGGCTACACCTTC. Amino acids: CASSLIGGLPGYTF.

The V gene is TRBV5-6, the J gene TRBJ2-4, with TRBD1 matching over 7 bases. The V and J ends lost 4 bases and 7 bases, in that order; junction bases with no gene match: 11. This CDR3 contains 15 residues. Germline V gene sequence: CDR1 SGHDT, CDR2 YYEEEE. The chain's CDR3 is CASSGPGTDWNIQYF. CDR3 nucleotide sequence: TGTGCCAGCAGCGGACCCGGGACAGATTGGAACATTCAGTACTTC.

This clone was detected only a few times. The chain couples TRBV7-8 to TRBJ2-2, with TRBD2 identical over 10 bases. From germline, CDR1 is SGHVS and CDR2 FQNEAQ. The V segment lost 4 bases and the J segment 0 bases; nucleotides outside the gene matches: 2. The length of the CDR3 is 16 residues. The CDR3 sequence: CASSWTSGANTGELFF. The CDR3 DNA sequence: TGTGCCAGCAGCTGGACTAGCGGAGCGAACACCGGGGAGCTGTTTTTT. The complete variable domain, with remaining parts taken from reference TRBV7-8 and TRBJ2-2, reads GAGVSQSPRYKVAKRGQDVALRCDPISGHVSLFWYQQALGQGPEFLTYFQNEAQLDKSGLPSDRFFAERPEGSVSTLKIQRTQQEDSAVYLCASSWTSGANTGELFFGEGSRLTVL.

This sequence joins TRBV14 and TRBJ1-1, with 7 bases identical to TRBD1. Trimming removed 3 bases from V and 3 bases from J; junction bases left unmatched: 7. CDR1 and CDR2 (germline): SGHDN, FVKESK. The CDR3 loop spans 15 amino acids. This CDR3 reads CASSHRKGAYTEAFF. CDR3 DNA: TGTGCCAGCAGCCACAGGAAGGGGGCCTACACTGAAGCTTTCTTT.